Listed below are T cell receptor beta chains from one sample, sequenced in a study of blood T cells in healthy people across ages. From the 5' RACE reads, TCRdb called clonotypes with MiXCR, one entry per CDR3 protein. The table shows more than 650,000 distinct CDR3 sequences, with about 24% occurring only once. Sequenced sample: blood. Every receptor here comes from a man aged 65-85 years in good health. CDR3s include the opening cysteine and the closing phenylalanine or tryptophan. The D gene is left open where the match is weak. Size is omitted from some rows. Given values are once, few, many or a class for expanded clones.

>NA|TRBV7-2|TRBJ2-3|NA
TGTGCCAGCAGAGGGATCCGACTAGGGGGAGGGCCGTCTAGCACAGATACGCAGTATTTT
CASRGIRLGGGPSSTDTQYF
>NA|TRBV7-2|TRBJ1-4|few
TGTGCCAGCAGCCCCGAGATAAATGAAAAACTGTTTTTT
CASSPEINEKLFF
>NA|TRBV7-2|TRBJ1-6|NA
TGTGCCAGCAGCCAGGCAGGAAATAATTCACCCCTCCACTTT
CASSQAGNNSPLHF
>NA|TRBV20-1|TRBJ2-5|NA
TGCAGTGCTAAGCCGGCCCAAGAGACCCAGTACTTC
CSAKPAQETQYF
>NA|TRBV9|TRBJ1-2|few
TGTGCCAGCAGCGTAGGGGGGGGTTGGGGCTATGGCTACACCTTC
CASSVGGGWGYGYTF
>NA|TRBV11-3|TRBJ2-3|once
TGTGCCAGCCGCCTGGGAGTCGGGCAGTATTTT
CASRLGVGQYF
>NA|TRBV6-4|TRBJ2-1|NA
TGTGCCAGCAGCTACACAGTTTACAATGAGCAGTTCTTC
CASSYTVYNEQFF
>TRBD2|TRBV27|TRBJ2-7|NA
TGTGCCAGCAGTTCCGGCGGGACTAGCCTCTACGAGCAGTACTTC
CASSSGGTSLYEQYF
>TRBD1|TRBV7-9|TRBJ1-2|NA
TGTGCCAGCAGCTTAGATCTGGCGACAGGGGGAGCTAACTATGGCTACACCTTC
CASSLDLATGGANYGYTF
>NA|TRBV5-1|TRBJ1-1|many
TGTGCCAGCAGTTTGGTTGCTAACACTGAAGCTTTCTTT
CASSLVANTEAFF
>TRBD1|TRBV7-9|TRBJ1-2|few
TGTGCCAGCAGCCCCAACAGGGGGCGAAGCTATGGCTACACCTTC
CASSPNRGRSYGYTF
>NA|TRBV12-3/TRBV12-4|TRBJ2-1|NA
TGTGCCAGCAGTTTTTGGGTGGAGGATTTTGAGCAGTTCTTC
CASSFWVEDFEQFF
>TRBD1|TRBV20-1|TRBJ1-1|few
TGCAGTGCTAGAGCCCTCCTCAGGGGGCCGAACACTGAAGCTTTCTTT
CSARALLRGPNTEAFF
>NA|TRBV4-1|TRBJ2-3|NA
TGCGCCAGCAGCCCCTCACTGAAAGGAGCCGATACGCAGTATTTT
CASSPSLKGADTQYF
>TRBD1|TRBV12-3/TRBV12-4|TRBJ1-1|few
TGTGCCAGCAGCGACAGGGGGCTTGAAGCTTTCTTT
CASSDRGLEAFF
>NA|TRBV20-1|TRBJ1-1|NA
TGCAGTTATCAGCTGCACACTGAAGCTTTCTTT
CSYQLHTEAFF
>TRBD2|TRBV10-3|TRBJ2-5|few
TGTGCCATCAGTGAGTCGATCCCCCTCCCCCCTCCCGGGACTAGCGGAGAAGAGACCCAGTACTTC
CAISESIPLPPPGTSGEETQYF
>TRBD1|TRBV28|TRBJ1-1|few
TGTGCCAGCATTAGAGGACAGGGGACCACTGAAGCTTTCTTT
CASIRGQGTTEAFF
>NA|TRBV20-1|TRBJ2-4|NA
TGCAGTGCTAGTGGCAGGACACTAGCCAAAAACATTCAGTACTTC
CSASGRTLAKNIQYF
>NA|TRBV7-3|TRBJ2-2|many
TGTGCCAGCAGCTTCAACACCGGGGAGCTGTTTTTT
CASSFNTGELFF
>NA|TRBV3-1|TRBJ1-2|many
TGTGCCAGCAGCCACAACGCCCGGAAGGGCCGGGATGGCTACACCTTC
CASSHNARKGRDGYTF
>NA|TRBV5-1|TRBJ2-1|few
TGCGCCAGCAGCTTGGACAGCTTCGGGGAGCAGTTCTTC
CASSLDSFGEQFF
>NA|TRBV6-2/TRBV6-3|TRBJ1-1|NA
TGTGCCAGCAGGACGGGACGGAGGAACACTGAAGCTTTCTTT
CASRTGRRNTEAFF
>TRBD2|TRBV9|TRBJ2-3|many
TGTGCCAGCAGAAGGACTAGCGGGGCCCTTAGCACAGATACGCAGTATTTT
CASRRTSGALSTDTQYF
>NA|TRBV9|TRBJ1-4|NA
TGTGCCAGCAGCGTCGGGACCGGAGCAACTAATGAAAAACTGTTTTTT
CASSVGTGATNEKLFF
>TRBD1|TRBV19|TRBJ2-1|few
TGTGCCAGTACCAATAGGGTTCGGACAGGGCCCAATGAGCAGTTCTTC
CASTNRVRTGPNEQFF
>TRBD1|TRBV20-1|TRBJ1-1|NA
TGCAGTGCTAGAGGACCAGGGGGCGGTTTCTCCACTAACACTGAAGCTTTCTTT
CSARGPGGGFSTNTEAFF
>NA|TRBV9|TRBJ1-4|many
TGTGCCAGCAGCGTAGAGGTAAACAATGAAAAACTGTTTTTT
CASSVEVNNEKLFF
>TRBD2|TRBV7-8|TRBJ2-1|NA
TGTGCCAGCAGCTCCCTAGCGGGAGGCGCCTACAATGAGCAGTTCTTC
CASSSLAGGAYNEQFF
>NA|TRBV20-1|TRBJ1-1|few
TGCAGTGCGCGGGGCAGGGCCCCTCGGACTGAAGCTTTCTTT
CSARGRAPRTEAFF
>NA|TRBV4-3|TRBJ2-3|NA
TGCGCCAGCAGCCTACGGGAGTGGTACACAGATACGCAGTATTTT
CASSLREWYTDTQYF
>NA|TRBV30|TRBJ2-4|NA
TGTGCCTGGAGTCGTGGGGGGACGGGGAAAAACATTCAGTACTTC
CAWSRGGTGKNIQYF
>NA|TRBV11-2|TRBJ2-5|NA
TGTGCCAGCAGCTTAAGGTGGGGGGGCCGCGAGACCCAGTACTTC
CASSLRWGGRETQYF
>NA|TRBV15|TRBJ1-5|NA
TGTGCCACCGATCAGGTTGCGGACCAGGGCCGTCAGCCCCAGCATTTT
CATDQVADQGRQPQHF
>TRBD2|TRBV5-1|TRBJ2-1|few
TGCGCCAGCAGCTTTCGGACTAGCGGGGGCAATGAGCAGTTCTTC
CASSFRTSGGNEQFF
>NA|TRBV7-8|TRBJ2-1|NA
TGTGCCAGCAGCTTAGTCCACCTTGACAATGAGCAGTTCTTC
CASSLVHLDNEQFF
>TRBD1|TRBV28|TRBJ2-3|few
TGTGCCAGCAGTTCTCCCTCGGGACAGGGTATGGCAGATACGCAGTATTTT
CASSSPSGQGMADTQYF
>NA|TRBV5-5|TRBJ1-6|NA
TGTGCCAGCATGATGGGGCAGTCCAATTCACCCCTCCACTTT
CASMMGQSNSPLHF
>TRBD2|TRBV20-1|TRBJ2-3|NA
TGCAGTGCTAGAGAAGGGACTAGCGGGGGCACAGATACGCAGTATTTT
CSAREGTSGGTDTQYF
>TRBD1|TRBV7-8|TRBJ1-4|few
TGTGCCAGCAGCCAGAACAGGGGAGGGGAAAAACTGTTTTTT
CASSQNRGGEKLFF
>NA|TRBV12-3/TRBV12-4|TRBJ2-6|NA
TGTGCCAGCAGTTTAGGGGGCCGAGGTGGAGCCGGGGCCAACGTCCTGACTTTC
CASSLGGRGGAGANVLTF
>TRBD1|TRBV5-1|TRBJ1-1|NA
TGCGCCAGCAGCCCCTCGACAGGGGCCTCTGAAGCTTTCTTT
CASSPSTGASEAFF
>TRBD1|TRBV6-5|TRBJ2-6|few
TGTGCCAGCAGACCTGACAGGGCTGGGGCCAACGTCCTGACTTTC
CASRPDRAGANVLTF
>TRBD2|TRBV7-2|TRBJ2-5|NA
TGTGCCAGCAGCCCTACAGGACTAGACCAAGAGACCCAGTACTTC
CASSPTGLDQETQYF
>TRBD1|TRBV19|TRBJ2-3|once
TGTGCCAGTAGTATCCGACCGGGACAGGGGAGGACAGATACGCAGTATTTT
CASSIRPGQGRTDTQYF
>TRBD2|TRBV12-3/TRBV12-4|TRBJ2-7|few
TGTGCCAGCAGCCATAGTCTCTTAGGGCTAGCGGCTTCCTCCTACGAGCAGTACTTC
CASSHSLLGLAASSYEQYF
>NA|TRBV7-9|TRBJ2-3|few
TGTGCCAGCAGCACGGCCCGGGGGAGGACTTATAGCACAGATACGCAGTATTTT
CASSTARGRTYSTDTQYF
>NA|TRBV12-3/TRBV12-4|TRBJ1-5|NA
TGTGCCAGCAGTTATGGACAGAACCGCAATCAGCCCCAGCATTTT
CASSYGQNRNQPQHF
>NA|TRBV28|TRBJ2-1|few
TGTGCCAGCAAACCGGGACAATACAATGAGCAGTTCTTC
CASKPGQYNEQFF
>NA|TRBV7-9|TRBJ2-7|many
TGTGCCAGCACTGGGTCCTACGAGCAGTACTTC
CASTGSYEQYF
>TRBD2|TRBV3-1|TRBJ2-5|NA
TGTGCCAGCAGTCCTACTAGCGGCACTCAAGAGACCCAGTACTTC
CASSPTSGTQETQYF
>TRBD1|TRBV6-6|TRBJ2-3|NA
TGTGCCAGCAGCAAAATGGACAGGGGTTACACAGATACGCAGTATTTT
CASSKMDRGYTDTQYF
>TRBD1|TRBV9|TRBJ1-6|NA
TGTGCCAGCAGCGGCGGGACAGCCCCGTATAATTCACCCCTCCACTTT
CASSGGTAPYNSPLHF